Listed here are 27 T cell receptor beta chains from one sample, sequenced in a study of early T cells in non-severe SARS-CoV-2 infection. MiXCR, run by TCRdb on the 5' RACE reads, gives a single entry per CDR3 protein. The table records some 76,000 distinct CDR3 sequences, about 16% of them present only once. The sequenced sample was whole blood. All receptors come from an adult who was a healthcare worker with PCR-confirmed SARS-CoV-2 infection or an uninfected control (not recorded which).

This clonotype has only a few counts. V usage is TRBV5-4 and J usage is TRBJ1-1; D is unclear. CDR1 is SGHNT and CDR2 is YYREEE in the germline V gene (reference sequence). Trimming pared 2 bases from V and 6 bases from J, leaving 11 bases between. This CDR3 has 13 amino acids. The CDR3 loop is CASSLTEVPEAFF. DNA for the CDR3: TGTGCCAGCAGCTTAACGGAGGTCCCTGAAGCTTTCTTT. Supplemented by reference TRBV5-4 and TRBJ1-1, the full variable domain reads ETGVTQSPTHLIKTRGQQVTLRCSSQSGHNTVSWYQQALGQGPQFIFQYYREEENGRGNFPPRFSGLQFPNYSSELNVNALELDDSALYLCASSLTEVPEAFFGQGTRLTVV.

This sequence joins TRBV19 and TRBJ2-6; TRBD2 agrees at 7 bases. The CDR3 totals 15 residues. Germline CDR1 LNHDA, CDR2 SQIVND (reference sequence). Trimming cost V 8 bases and J 0 bases; bases outside gene matches: 4. CDR3 nucleotides: TGTGCCAGTGGGGGGGTTTCCTCTGGGGCCAACGTCCTGACTTTC. It is translated as CASGGVSSGANVLTF.

The chain carries TRBV13 and TRBJ2-7, with 7 nucleotides matching TRBD2. The junction had 15 bases not matched to a gene; V was cut back by 5 bases and J by 5 bases. In germline, CDR1 is PRHDT, CDR2 FYEKMQ (reference sequence). The CDR3 spans 16 residues. The CDR3 loop is CASSRKLATTRDEQYF. In nucleotides, the CDR3 is TGTGCCAGCAGCCGAAAACTAGCGACTACGAGGGACGAGCAGTACTTC. The full variable domain, rest sourced from reference TRBV13 and TRBJ2-7, is AAGVIQSPRHLIKEKRETATLKCYPIPRHDTVYWYQQGPGQDPQFLISFYEKMQSDKGSIPDRFSAQQFSDYHSELNMSSLELGDSALYFCASSRKLATTRDEQYFGPGTRLTVT.

The CDR3 loop reads CSVEENTEAFF. The CDR3 DNA is TGCAGCGTTGAGGAGAACACTGAAGCTTTCTTT. The chain uses TRBV29-1 and TRBJ1-1; D is uncertain. V was pared by 3 bases and J by 1 base, with 3 bases between. The CDR3 totals 11 residues. The germline V gene encodes CDR1 SQVTM and CDR2 ANQGSEA.

Only a few counts were recorded for this clonotype. This rearrangement joins TRBV19 to TRBJ1-1, with D perhaps TRBD1 (5 bases). Trimming stripped 7 bases from V and 2 bases from J, with 8 bases between. The germline CDR1 and CDR2 sequences are LNHDA and SQIVND (reference sequence). The CDR3 contains 12 residues. The DNA of the CDR3 is TGTGCCAGTACCAGGGACAACACTGAAGCTTTCTTT. This translates into CASTRDNTEAFF.

The chain is built from TRBV12-3 or TRBV12-4 and TRBJ1-3; D call uncertain. V lost 1 base to trimming and J lost 4 bases, with 5 bases between them. This CDR3 has 13 residues. CDR3 in amino acids: CASSLVSGNTIYF. The CDR3 nucleotides are TGTGCCAGCAGTTTAGTATCCGGAAACACCATATATTTT.

This clonotype came up many times. The chain has TRBV7-2 and TRBJ2-3, with TRBD2 matching 10 bases. CDR1 and CDR2 from the germline V gene are SGHTA and FQGNSA. This CDR3 has 15 amino acids. V was clipped by 5 bases and J by 6 bases; unmatched bases: 8. CDR3 sequence reads: CASSRRLAGKDTQYF. The CDR3, as DNA: TGTGCCAGCAGCCGCCGACTAGCGGGCAAGGATACGCAGTATTTT.

The chain joins TRBV20-1 to TRBJ2-3; TRBD1 matches 12 bases. Germline trimming cut 7 bases from V and 2 bases from J; bases unmatched to any gene: 7. This CDR3 region has 15 residues. Germline assignment: CDR1 DFQATT and CDR2 SNEGSKA (reference sequence). CDR3 sequence reads: CSVQGTGGFTDTQYF. The CDR3 nucleotides are TGCAGTGTACAAGGGACAGGGGGCTTCACAGATACGCAGTATTTT.

At least ten counts were recorded for this clonotype. The CDR3 sequence is CSAKQGASYTF. The CDR3 DNA reads as TGCAGCGCAAAACAGGGGGCCAGCTACACCTTC. The V gene is TRBV29-1, the J gene TRBJ1-2; 9 positions agree with TRBD1. Trimming cost V 7 bases and J 9 bases; bases outside gene matches: 6. Germline V gene lookup returns CDR1 SQVTM and CDR2 ANQGSEA. The CDR3 is made up of 11 amino acids.

This clonotype was counted a few times. This sequence joins TRBV20-1 and TRBJ2-7; perhaps D is TRBD1 or TRBD2 (5 bases each). The V gene lost 5 bases and the J gene lost 4 bases, with 15 bases spanning the gap. Germline CDR1 DFQATT, CDR2 SNEGSKA (reference sequence). The CDR3 has 13 residues. The CDR3 DNA reads as TGCAGTGCTCCTCGAATCGGGGCATACGAGCAGTACTTC. Protein sequence: CSAPRIGAYEQYF.

The V gene is TRBV12-5, the J gene TRBJ2-5; D perhaps matches TRBD1 (5 bases). V gave up 6 bases and J gave up 1 base, with 15 bases separating them. Germline values: CDR1 LGHNT, CDR2 FRNRAP. This CDR3 has 15 amino acids. DNA of the CDR3: TGTGCTAGTGGCCTACGGACACAATTCCAAGAGACCCAGTACTTC. It is translated as CASGLRTQFQETQYF.

The sample holds many counts of this clonotype. This chain links TRBV2 with TRBJ1-5, with D unclear. Looked up from germline, CDR1 is SNHLY and CDR2 is FYNNEI. V was cut by 4 bases and J by 4 bases, with 8 bases left in between. This CDR3 is 13 amino acids long. CDR3 in DNA: TGTGCCAGCAGTGGGACTTTTAATCAGCCCCAGCATTTT. Residues: CASSGTFNQPQHF.

The chain recombines TRBV30 with TRBJ1-1, with D perhaps TRBD1 (6 bases). Per germline, CDR1 GTSNPN and CDR2 SVGIG (reference sequence). CDR3 length equals 15 residues. Trimming stripped 3 bases from V and 8 bases from J, with 22 bases between. The DNA for the CDR3 is TGTGCCTGGAGGCCGAGAGGGGGGGGGCGCCGAGAAGCTTTCTTT. It encodes CAWRPRGGGRREAFF. Complete variable domain (other parts from reference TRBV30 and TRBJ1-1): SQTIHQWPATLVQPVGSPLSLECTVEGTSNPNLYWYRQAAGRGLQLLFYSVGIGQISSEVPQNLSASRPQDRQFILSSKKLLLSDSGFYLCAWRPRGGGRREAFFGQGTRLTVV.

V gene TRBV14 combines with J gene TRBJ2-3; TRBD1 agrees at 7 bases. CDR1 is SGHDN and CDR2 is FVKESK in the germline V gene. Trimming cost V 3 bases and J 3 bases; bases outside gene matches: 6. This CDR3 spans 15 amino acids. The CDR3 region has the DNA TGTGCCAGCAGCCAGTGGACAGGCCCTACAGATACGCAGTATTTT. Translating it yields CASSQWTGPTDTQYF.

V usage is TRBV6-1 and J usage is TRBJ1-5, with a tentative D call TRBD1 (5 bases). V shed 5 bases and J shed 2 bases, with 13 bases lying between them. The CDR3 is 15 amino acids. Germline-derived CDR1 and CDR2 are MNHNS and SASEGT. The CDR3 DNA sequence: TGTGCCAGCAGTCTCAGGGTAGGCGGCAATCAGCCCCAGCATTTT. Protein: CASSLRVGGNQPQHF.

The chain uses TRBV29-1 and TRBJ2-1; no reliable D call. Trimming removed 2 bases from V and 2 bases from J, with 7 bases in between. This CDR3 region has 13 residues. Germline assignment: CDR1 SQVTM and CDR2 ANQGSEA. The CDR3: CSVEQATYNEQFF. CDR3 coding DNA: TGCAGCGTTGAACAGGCCACCTACAATGAGCAGTTCTTC.

The V gene is TRBV6-4, the J gene TRBJ1-6; D is unclear. Germline V gives CDR1 MRHNA, CDR2 SNTAGT. V shed 3 bases and J shed 10 bases, with 7 bases lying between them. There are 12 residues in the CDR3. The CDR3: CASSEGGSPLHF. The CDR3, as DNA: TGTGCCAGCAGTGAAGGAGGATCACCCCTCCACTTT.

The V gene is TRBV2, the J gene TRBJ2-7, with unresolved D. The V end lost 4 bases, the J end lost 0 bases, and 10 bases lay between the germline ends. The CDR3 loop spans 14 amino acids. Germline CDR1 reads SNHLY; CDR2 reads FYNNEI. CDR3 protein: CASSGLVSSYEQYF. The CDR3, as DNA: TGTGCCAGCAGTGGACTCGTTAGCTCCTACGAGCAGTACTTC.

The V gene is TRBV24-1, the J gene TRBJ2-7; D gene ambiguous. CDR1 is KGHDR, CDR2 SFDVKD, per germline. V lost 2 bases to trimming and J lost 3 bases, with 1 base between them. The CDR3 contains 11 residues. Here the CDR3 reads CATSDYYEQYF. In nucleotides, the CDR3 is TGTGCCACCAGTGATTACTACGAGCAGTACTTC.

This clonotype occurred a few times. The V gene is TRBV4-3, the J gene TRBJ2-1; D uncertain. The CDR3 consists of 14 residues. Trimming removed 8 bases from V and 6 bases from J, with 17 bases in between. Germline-derived CDR1 and CDR2 are LGHNA and YSLEER. The CDR3 sequence is CASGWSWSGNEQFF. CDR3 DNA sequence: TGCGCCAGCGGTTGGTCATGGTCGGGCAATGAGCAGTTCTTC.

The chain couples TRBV5-4 to TRBJ1-2; D is unresolved. The CDR3 is made up of 14 amino acids. The germline V gene encodes CDR1 SGHNT and CDR2 YYREEE (reference sequence). Trimming took off 0 bases at V and 4 bases at J, with 10 bases between the two ends. CDR3 residues: CASSLESGGYGYTF. As DNA, the CDR3 is TGTGCCAGCAGCTTGGAGTCAGGAGGCTATGGCTACACCTTC.

This clonotype has a handful of counts. This chain links TRBV5-1 with TRBJ2-2; a weak D match, TRBD2 (5 bases). The CDR3 runs to 13 residues. CDR1 and CDR2 (germline): SGHRS, YFSETQ. The V and J ends lost 5 bases and 4 bases respectively, with 9 bases between them. CDR3 in DNA: TGCGCCAGCAGGTCGGGGATCACCGGGGAGCTGTTTTTT. It is translated as CASRSGITGELFF.

This clonotype has ten or more counts. The CDR3 reads CASSSRQASQETQYF. The CDR3 DNA reads as TGTGCCAGCAGTTCCAGACAGGCCTCCCAAGAGACCCAGTACTTC. V is TRBV28 and J is TRBJ2-5; D possibly corresponds to TRBD1 (6 bases). V was clipped by 4 bases and J by 1 base, with 13 bases between them. The germline CDR1 and CDR2 sequences are MDHEN and SYDVKM. The CDR3 runs 15 residues.

This clonotype has a count of ten or more. The chain links TRBV27 to TRBJ1-3, with TRBD1 as a possible D gene (5 bases). This CDR3 comprises 14 residues. V was pared by 5 bases and J by 4 bases, with 12 bases between. Germline CDR1 MNHEY, CDR2 SMNVEV (reference sequence). Here the CDR3 reads CASSAGGAGNTIYF. The CDR3 nucleotides read TGTGCCAGCAGTGCAGGAGGGGCCGGAAACACCATATATTTT.

This clonotype has only a few counts. The CDR3, as DNA: TGTGCCAGCAGCTTCTATGTAAAACAGGGGGCGCAGGGCAATCAGCCCCAGCATTTT. This translates into CASSFYVKQGAQGNQPQHF. This rearrangement joins TRBV7-3 to TRBJ1-5, with TRBD1 identical over 9 bases. CDR3 length equals 19 residues. V dropped 3 bases and J dropped 2; count of bases not matched to a gene: 14. Germline assignment: CDR1 SGHTA and CDR2 FQGTGA. The full variable domain, in which reference TRBV7-3 and TRBJ1-5 provide the parts outside the CDR3, is GAGVSQTPSNKVTEKGKYVELRCDPISGHTALYWYRQSLGQGPEFLIYFQGTGAADDSGLPNDRFFAVRPEGSVSTLKIQRTERGDSAVYLCASSFYVKQGAQGNQPQHFGDGTRLSIL.

The V gene is TRBV5-6, the J gene TRBJ2-1; a weak D match, TRBD1 (5 bases). With 4 bases removed from V and 7 bases from J, the gap between germline ends came to 9 bases. CDR1 is SGHDT and CDR2 is YYEEEE in the germline V gene. This CDR3 has 12 amino acids. The CDR3 spells CASSLYRNEQFF. CDR3 DNA: TGTGCCAGCAGCCTGTACAGGAATGAGCAGTTCTTC. The full variable domain, in which reference TRBV5-6 and TRBJ2-1 provide the parts outside the CDR3, is DAGVTQSPTHLIKTRGQQVTLRCSPKSGHDTVSWYQQALGQGPQFIFQYYEEEERQRGNFPDRFSGHQFPNYSSELNVNALLLGDSALYLCASSLYRNEQFFGPGTRLTVL.

This clonotype was observed once. This sequence joins TRBV11-3 and TRBJ2-7, with D perhaps TRBD2 (5 bases). Germline CDR1 and CDR2: SGHNT and YENEEA. This CDR3 spans 15 amino acids. V lost 3 bases and J 2 bases, leaving 14 bases between the germline ends. The CDR3 coding sequence is TGTGCCAGCAGCTTGCCCCGAGGAGGAGCCTACGAGCAGTACTTC. Translated, it gives CASSLPRGGAYEQYF.